By its share, the clone carrying this TCR beta chain is medium-sized. Only in-frame clones appear in the TCRdb table, and some are missing; sequencing was by immunoSEQ multiplex PCR. The repertoire includes more than 2,500 clones, more than 25% of them detected once, and over 9% sits in the top ten. The CDR3 spans 17 residues. The germline gives CDR1 MNHGY, CDR2 SAAAGT. The V segment lost 3 bases and the J segment 5 bases; nucleotides outside the gene matches: 11. The record originates from a study of T cells in localized non-small cell lung cancer. This receptor was obtained from a woman aged 40-70 years with stage I lung adenocarcinoma. V and J are TRBV6-8 and TRBJ1-2; 11 bases map to TRBD1. The source was lung tumor tissue, collected before any cancer treatment. CDR3 in amino acids: CASSYPGQGAEGYGYTF. CDR3 DNA sequence: TGTGCCAGCAGTTATCCCGGACAGGGGGCGGAGGGGTATGGCTACACCTTC.